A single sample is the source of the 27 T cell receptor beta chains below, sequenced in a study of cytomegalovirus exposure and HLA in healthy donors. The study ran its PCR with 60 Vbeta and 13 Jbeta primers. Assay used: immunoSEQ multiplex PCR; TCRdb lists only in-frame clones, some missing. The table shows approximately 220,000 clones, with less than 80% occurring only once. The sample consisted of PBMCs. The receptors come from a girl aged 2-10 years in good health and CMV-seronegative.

CDR3 sequence reads: CASTGDTYEQYF. DNA for the CDR3: TGTGCCAGCACCGGGGACACCTACGAGCAGTACTTC. V is TRBV2 and J is TRBJ2-7; the D gene is possibly TRBD1 (6 bases). From germline, CDR1 is SNHLY and CDR2 FYNNEI. V dropped 7 bases and J dropped 2 bases, with 9 bases sitting between them. The CDR3 has 12 residues. The variable domain in full, completed from reference TRBV2 and TRBJ2-7, reads EPEVTQTPSHQVTQMGQEVILRCVPISNHLYFYWYRQILGQKVEFLVSFYNNEISEKSEIFDDQFSVERPDGSNFTLKIRSTKLEDSAMYFCASTGDTYEQYFGPGTRLTVT.

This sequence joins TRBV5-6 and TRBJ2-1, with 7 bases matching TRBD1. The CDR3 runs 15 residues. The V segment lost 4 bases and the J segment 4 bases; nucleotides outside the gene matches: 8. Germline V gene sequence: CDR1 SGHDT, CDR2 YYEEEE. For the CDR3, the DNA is TGTGCCAGCAGCCCCCGGGGCAGGGGGTACAATGAGCAGTTCTTC. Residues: CASSPRGRGYNEQFF.

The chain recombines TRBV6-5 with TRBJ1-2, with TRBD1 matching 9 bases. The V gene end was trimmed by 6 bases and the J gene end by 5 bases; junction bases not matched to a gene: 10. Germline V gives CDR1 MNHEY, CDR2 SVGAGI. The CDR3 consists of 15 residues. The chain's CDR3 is CASSLTWTGVYGYTF. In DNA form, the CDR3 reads TGTGCCAGCAGCCTGACCTGGACAGGGGTTTATGGCTACACCTTC.

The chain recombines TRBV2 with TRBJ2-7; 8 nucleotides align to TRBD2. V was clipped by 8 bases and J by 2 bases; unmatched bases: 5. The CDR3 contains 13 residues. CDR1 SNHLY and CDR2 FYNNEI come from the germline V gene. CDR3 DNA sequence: TGTGCCAGCCGACTAGCGAGCACCTACGAGCAGTACTTC. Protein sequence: CASRLASTYEQYF.

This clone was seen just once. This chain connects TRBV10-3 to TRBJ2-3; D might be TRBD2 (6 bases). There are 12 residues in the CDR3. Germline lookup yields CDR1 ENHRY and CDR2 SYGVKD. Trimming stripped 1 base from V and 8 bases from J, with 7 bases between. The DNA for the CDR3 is TGTGCCATCAGTGAGTTAGCGGCTACGCAGTATTTT. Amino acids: CAISELAATQYF.

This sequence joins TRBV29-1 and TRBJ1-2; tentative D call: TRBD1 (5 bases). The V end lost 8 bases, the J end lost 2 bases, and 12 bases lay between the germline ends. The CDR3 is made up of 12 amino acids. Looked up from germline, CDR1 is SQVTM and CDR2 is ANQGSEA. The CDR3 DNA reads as TGCAGCTCTTCGACAGCAAACTATGGCTACACCTTC. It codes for CSSSTANYGYTF.

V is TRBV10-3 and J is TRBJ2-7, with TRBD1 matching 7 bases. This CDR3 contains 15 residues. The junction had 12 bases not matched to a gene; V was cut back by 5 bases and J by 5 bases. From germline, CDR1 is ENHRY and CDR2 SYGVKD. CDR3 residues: CAISTTQDRNDEQYF. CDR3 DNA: TGTGCCATCAGTACTACCCAGGACAGGAACGACGAGCAGTACTTC.

In nucleotides, the CDR3 is TGTGCCAGCAGCCCCAGACTCAATCAGCCCCAGCATTTT. Amino acids: CASSPRLNQPQHF. This chain links TRBV11-2 with TRBJ1-5; unclear D gene. Germline-derived CDR1 and CDR2 are SGHAT and FQNNGV. The CDR3 spans 13 residues. Trimming took 5 bases from V and 3 from J, leaving 8 bases between them.

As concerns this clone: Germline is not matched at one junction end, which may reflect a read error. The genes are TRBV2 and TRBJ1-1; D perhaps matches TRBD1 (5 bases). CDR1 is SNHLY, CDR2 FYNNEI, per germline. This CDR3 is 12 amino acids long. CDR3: CASREGVGGAFF. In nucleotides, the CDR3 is TGTGCCAGCAGAGAAGGGGTGGGGGGAGCTTTCTTT.

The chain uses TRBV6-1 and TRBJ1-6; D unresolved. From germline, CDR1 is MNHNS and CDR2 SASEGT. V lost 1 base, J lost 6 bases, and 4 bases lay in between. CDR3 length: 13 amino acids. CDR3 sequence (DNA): TGTGCCAGCAGTGAAGGCGGTAATTCACCCCTCCACTTT. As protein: CASSEGGNSPLHF.

The CDR3 loop reads CASSQPARAHNEQFF. CDR3 in DNA: TGCGCCAGCAGCCAACCGGCCAGGGCGCACAATGAGCAGTTCTTC. The chain employs TRBV4-1 and TRBJ2-1; D is possibly TRBD1 (5 bases). The CDR3 length is 15 residues. V gave up 2 bases and J gave up 5 bases, with 13 bases separating them. Germline CDR1 reads MGHRA; CDR2 reads YSYEKL.

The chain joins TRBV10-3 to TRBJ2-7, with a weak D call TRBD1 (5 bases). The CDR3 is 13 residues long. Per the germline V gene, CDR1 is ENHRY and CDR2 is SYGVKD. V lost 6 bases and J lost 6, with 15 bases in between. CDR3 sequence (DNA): TGTGCCATCAGCGGCTCCAGGGAATCCGAGCAGTACTTC. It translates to CAISGSRESEQYF.

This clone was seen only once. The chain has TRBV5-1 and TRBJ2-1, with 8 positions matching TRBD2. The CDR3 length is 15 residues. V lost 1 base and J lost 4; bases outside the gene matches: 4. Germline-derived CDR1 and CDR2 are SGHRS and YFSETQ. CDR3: CASSLPGGEYNEQFF. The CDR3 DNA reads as TGCGCCAGCAGCTTGCCGGGGGGGGAATACAATGAGCAGTTCTTC.

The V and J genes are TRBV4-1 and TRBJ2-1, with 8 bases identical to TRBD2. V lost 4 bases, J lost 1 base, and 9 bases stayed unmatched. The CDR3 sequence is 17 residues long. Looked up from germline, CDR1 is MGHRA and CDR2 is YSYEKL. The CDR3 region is CASSRGGGGGSYNEQFF. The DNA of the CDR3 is TGCGCCAGCAGCCGGGGGGGTGGCGGGGGGTCCTACAATGAGCAGTTCTTC.

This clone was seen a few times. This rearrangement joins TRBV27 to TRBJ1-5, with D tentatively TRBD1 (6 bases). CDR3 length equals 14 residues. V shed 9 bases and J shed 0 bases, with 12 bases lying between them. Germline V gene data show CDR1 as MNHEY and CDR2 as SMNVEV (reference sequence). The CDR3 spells CASWGRNSNQPQHF. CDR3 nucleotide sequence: TGTGCCAGTTGGGGGCGAAATAGCAATCAGCCCCAGCATTTT.

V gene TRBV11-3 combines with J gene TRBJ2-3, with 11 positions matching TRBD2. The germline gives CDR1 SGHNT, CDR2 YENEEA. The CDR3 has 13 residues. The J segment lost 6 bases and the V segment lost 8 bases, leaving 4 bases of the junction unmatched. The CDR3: CASGTSGSDTQYF. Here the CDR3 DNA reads TGTGCCAGCGGAACTAGCGGGAGTGATACGCAGTATTTT.

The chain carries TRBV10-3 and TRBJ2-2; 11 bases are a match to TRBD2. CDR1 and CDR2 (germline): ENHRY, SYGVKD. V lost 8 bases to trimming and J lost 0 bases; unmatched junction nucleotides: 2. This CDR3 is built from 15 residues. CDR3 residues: CAIGGLAANTGELFF. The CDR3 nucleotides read TGTGCCATCGGGGGACTAGCGGCGAACACCGGGGAGCTGTTTTTT.

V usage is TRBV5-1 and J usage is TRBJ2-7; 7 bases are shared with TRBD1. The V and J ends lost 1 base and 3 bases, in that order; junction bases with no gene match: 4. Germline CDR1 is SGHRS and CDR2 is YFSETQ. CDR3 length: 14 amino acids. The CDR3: CASSLKTGNYEQYF. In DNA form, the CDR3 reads TGCGCCAGCAGCTTGAAGACAGGGAACTACGAGCAGTACTTC.

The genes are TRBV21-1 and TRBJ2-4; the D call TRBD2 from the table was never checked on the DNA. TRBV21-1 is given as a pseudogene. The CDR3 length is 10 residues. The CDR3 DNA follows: TGTGCCATGCGACGGGACATTCAGTACTTC. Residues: CAMRRDIQYF.

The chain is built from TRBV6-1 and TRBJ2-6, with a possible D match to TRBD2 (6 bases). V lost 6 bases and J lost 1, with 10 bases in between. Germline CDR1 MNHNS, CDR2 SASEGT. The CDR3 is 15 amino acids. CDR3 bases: TGTGCCAGCAGGGGGGGTATATCTGGGGCCAACGTCCTGACTTTC. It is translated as CASRGGISGANVLTF.

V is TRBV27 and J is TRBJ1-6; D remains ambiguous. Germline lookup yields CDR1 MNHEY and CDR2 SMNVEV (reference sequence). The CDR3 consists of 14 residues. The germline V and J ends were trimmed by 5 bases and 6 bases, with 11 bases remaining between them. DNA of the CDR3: TGTGCCAGCAGTCACAAACAACGTAATTCACCCCTCCACTTT. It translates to CASSHKQRNSPLHF.

CDR3 DNA sequence: TGTGCCAGCAGTTTGAGACTAGCGGGAGGGCAGGATACGCAGTATTTT. Amino acid sequence: CASSLRLAGGQDTQYF. The J gene is TRBJ2-3, the V gene TRBV27; TRBD2 matches at 14 bases. After removal of 3 bases from V and 6 bases from J, the junction contained 5 bases not matched to a gene. The CDR3 totals 16 residues. Germline V CDR1 and CDR2: MNHEY, SMNVEV (reference sequence).

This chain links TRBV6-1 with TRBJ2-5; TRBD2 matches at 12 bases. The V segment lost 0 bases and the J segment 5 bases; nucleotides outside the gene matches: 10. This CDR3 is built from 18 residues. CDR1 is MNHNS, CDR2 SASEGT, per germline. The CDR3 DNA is TGTGCCAGCAGTGAAGCCGGGCTAGCGGGGGGGCGTGGGGAGACCCAGTACTTC. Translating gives CASSEAGLAGGRGETQYF.

The CDR3 sequence is CASSTRGGGLYEQFF. For the CDR3, the DNA is TGTGCCAGCAGTACCCGTGGGGGGGGGCTTTATGAGCAGTTCTTC. The rearrangement uses TRBV6-5 and TRBJ2-1, with D tentatively TRBD2 (7 bases). Between the trimmed V and J ends, which lost 5 bases and 8 bases, there was a span of 19 bases. The germline CDR1 and CDR2 sequences are MNHEY and SVGAGI. CDR3 length: 15 amino acids.

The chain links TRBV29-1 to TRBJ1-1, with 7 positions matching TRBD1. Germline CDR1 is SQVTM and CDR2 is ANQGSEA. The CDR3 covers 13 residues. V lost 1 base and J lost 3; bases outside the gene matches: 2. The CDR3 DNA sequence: TGCAGCGTTGAAGGACAGGGATACACTGAAGCTTTCTTT. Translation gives CSVEGQGYTEAFF.

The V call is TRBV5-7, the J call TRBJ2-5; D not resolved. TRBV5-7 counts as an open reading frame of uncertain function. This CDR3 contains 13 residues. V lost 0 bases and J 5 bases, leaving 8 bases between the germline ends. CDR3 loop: CASSLGRWETQYF. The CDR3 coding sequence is TGTGCCAGCAGCTTGGGCAGGTGGGAGACCCAGTACTTC.

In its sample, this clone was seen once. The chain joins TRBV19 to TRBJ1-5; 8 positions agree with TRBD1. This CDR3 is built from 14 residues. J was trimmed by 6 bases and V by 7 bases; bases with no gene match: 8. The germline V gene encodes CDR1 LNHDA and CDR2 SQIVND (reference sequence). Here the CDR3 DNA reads TGTGCCAGTACCGACGGACAGGGCCTTCAGCCCCAGCATTTT. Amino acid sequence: CASTDGQGLQPQHF.